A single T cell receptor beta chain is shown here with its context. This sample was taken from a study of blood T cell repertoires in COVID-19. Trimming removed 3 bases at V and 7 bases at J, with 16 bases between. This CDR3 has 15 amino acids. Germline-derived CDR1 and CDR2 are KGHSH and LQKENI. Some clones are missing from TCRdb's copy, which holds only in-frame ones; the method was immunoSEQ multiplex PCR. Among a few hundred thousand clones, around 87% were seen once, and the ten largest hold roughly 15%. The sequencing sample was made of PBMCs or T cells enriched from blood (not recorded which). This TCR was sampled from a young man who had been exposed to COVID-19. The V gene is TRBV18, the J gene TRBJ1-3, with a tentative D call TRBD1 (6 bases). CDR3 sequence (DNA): TGTGCCAGCTCACCCCCGGGGGGGGCGAGGAACACCATATATTTT. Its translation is CASSPPGGARNTIYF. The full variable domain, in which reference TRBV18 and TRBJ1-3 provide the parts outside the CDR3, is NAGVMQNPRHLVRRRGQEARLRCSPMKGHSHVYWYRQLPEEGLKFMVYLQKENIIDESGMPKERFSAEFPKEGPSILRIQQVVRGDSAAYFCASSPPGGARNTIYFGEGSWLTVV.